One sample yielded the 14 T cell receptor beta chains listed below, sequenced in a study of shared clonotypes between healthy human individuals. TCRdb's copy holds only in-frame clones and misses some; the assay was immunoSEQ multiplex PCR. This repertoire shows hundreds of thousands of clones, 97% found once; its top ten account for about 0.057%. The sequenced sample consisted of naive CD4+ T cells sorted from blood. Noted subset: CD45RA+ positively selected. The receptor source for this set is a woman aged 25 to 39 in good health.

The chain is built from TRBV6-1 and TRBJ1-1, with D hard to call. This CDR3 comprises 13 residues. CDR1 is MNHNS, CDR2 SASEGT, per germline. V shed 3 bases and J shed 11 bases, with 16 bases lying between them. DNA for the CDR3: TGTGCCAGCAGTGACGATTACACCCGCACGGCTTTCTTT. It codes for CASSDDYTRTAFF.

The rearrangement uses TRBV7-8 and TRBJ2-1, with TRBD2 identical over 11 bases. This CDR3 region has 16 residues. The V gene's germline CDR1 is SGHVS and CDR2 FQNEAQ. Unmatched junction bases numbered 10, after V lost 5 bases and J lost 7 bases. The CDR3 DNA is TGTGCCAGCAGCCCCCAAGCTAGCGGGGGGAGGAATGAGCAGTTCTTC. Translation: CASSPQASGGRNEQFF.

The rearrangement links TRBV5-6 to TRBJ1-2; 8 bases map to TRBD1. V was pared by 4 bases and J by 2 bases, with 4 bases of the junction left unmatched. This CDR3 comprises 14 residues. Germline V gene sequence: CDR1 SGHDT, CDR2 YYEEEE. This CDR3 is CASSRRTGNYGYTF. CDR3 coding DNA: TGTGCCAGCAGCCGTCGGACAGGGAACTATGGCTACACCTTC.

The rearrangement joins TRBV7-3 to TRBJ2-5, with a tentative D call TRBD2 (5 bases). V was pared by 5 bases and J by 6 bases, with 16 bases between. Per germline, CDR1 SGHTA and CDR2 FQGTGA. This CDR3 region has 14 residues. The DNA of the CDR3 is TGTGCCAGCAGCCCTGAGGGCCCAAGACAGACCCAGTACTTC. Translated, it gives CASSPEGPRQTQYF. The full variable domain, in which reference TRBV7-3 and TRBJ2-5 provide the parts outside the CDR3, is GAGVSQTPSNKVTEKGKYVELRCDPISGHTALYWYRQSLGQGPEFLIYFQGTGAADDSGLPNDRFFAVRPEGSVSTLKIQRTERGDSAVYLCASSPEGPRQTQYFGPGTRLLVL.

V usage is TRBV7-6 and J usage is TRBJ2-1; 7 nucleotides match TRBD2. Trimming removed 4 bases from V and 4 bases from J; junction bases left unmatched: 13. Germline V gene sequence: CDR1 SGHVS, CDR2 FNYEAQ. The CDR3 is 17 residues long. The CDR3 coding sequence is TGTGCCAGCAGCTCGCGAGGGCGGGAGCTAGGGTACAATGAGCAGTTCTTC. Its protein is CASSSRGRELGYNEQFF.

V gene TRBV6-1 combines with J gene TRBJ1-5; D not resolved. Per the germline V gene, CDR1 is MNHNS and CDR2 is SASEGT. Trimming cost V 3 bases and J 3 bases, with 9 bases left between them. The CDR3 is 14 amino acids. In nucleotides, the CDR3 is TGTGCCAGCAGTGACAGGACTAACAATCAGCCCCAGCATTTT. Its protein is CASSDRTNNQPQHF.

The CDR3 DNA reads as TGCGCCAGCAGCCAACCCTCGGGGATCTCCTACAATGAGCAGTTCTTC. Residues: CASSQPSGISYNEQFF. V and J are TRBV4-1 and TRBJ2-1, with D perhaps matching TRBD2 (5 bases). Germline CDR1 is MGHRA and CDR2 is YSYEKL. V lost 2 bases to trimming and J lost 0 bases, with 11 bases between them. The CDR3 has 16 amino acids.

The chain recombines TRBV6-1 with TRBJ2-5; weak D call: TRBD1 (6 bases). The CDR3 loop spans 18 amino acids. Germline-derived CDR1 and CDR2 are MNHNS and SASEGT. V lost 2 bases to trimming and J lost 2 bases, with 21 bases between them. CDR3 in amino acids: CASSERARVRDTQETQYF. As DNA, the CDR3 is TGTGCCAGCAGTGAACGTGCCCGCGTACGGGACACGCAAGAGACCCAGTACTTC.

In DNA, the CDR3 is TGTGCCAGTCGACTAGCCCGAGACACCGGGGAGCTGTTTTTT. This sequence encodes CASRLARDTGELFF. This sequence joins TRBV11-3 and TRBJ2-2, with TRBD2 matching over 7 bases. The CDR3 has 14 residues. Germline V gene lookup returns CDR1 SGHNT and CDR2 YENEEA. V was clipped by 9 bases and J by 3 bases; unmatched bases: 7.

The chain is built from TRBV7-9 and TRBJ1-5, with 9 positions matching TRBD1. Germline V gene data show CDR1 as SEHNR and CDR2 as FQNEAQ (reference sequence). There are 14 residues in the CDR3. V dropped 5 bases and J dropped 6; count of bases not matched to a gene: 5. CDR3 residues: CASSEQGAGQPQHF. In nucleotides, the CDR3 is TGTGCCAGCAGCGAACAGGGGGCCGGTCAGCCCCAGCATTTT. Filled out from reference TRBV7-9 and TRBJ1-5, the complete variable domain reads DTGVSQNPRHKITKRGQNVTFRCDPISEHNRLYWYRQTLGQGPEFLTYFQNEAQLEKSRLLSDRFSAERPKGSFSTLEIQRTEQGDSAMYLCASSEQGAGQPQHFGDGTRLSIL.

This clone showed up just a few times. The same CDR3 is also encoded by other DNA sequences in this sample. This sequence joins TRBV18 and TRBJ2-6; tentatively, D is TRBD1 (5 bases). The CDR3 is 15 residues long. V was pared by 3 bases and J by 0 bases, with 6 bases between. The V gene's germline CDR1 is KGHSH and CDR2 LQKENI. This CDR3 is CASSPDSSGANVLTF. As DNA, the CDR3 is TGTGCCAGCTCACCCGACAGCTCTGGGGCCAACGTCCTGACTTTC.

V usage is TRBV28 and J usage is TRBJ2-7; D ambiguous. CDR1 is MDHEN and CDR2 is SYDVKM in the germline V gene. Deletions cut 7 bases from V and 2 bases from J, with 12 bases between. The CDR3 runs 13 residues. This chain's CDR3 is CASTPPGTYEQYF. CDR3 bases: TGTGCCAGCACCCCCCCCGGCACCTACGAGCAGTACTTC.

This chain uses TRBV4-1 with TRBJ2-7; 10 bases map to TRBD2. V gave up 3 bases and J gave up 4 bases; unmatched junction bases: 12. CDR1 and CDR2 from the germline V gene are MGHRA and YSYEKL. The CDR3 is made up of 17 amino acids. In DNA, the CDR3 is TGCGCCAGCAGCCACTTTCTGGCCAGCGGGAGGGAATACGAGCAGTACTTC. This encodes CASSHFLASGREYEQYF.

CDR3 region: CAWSVQERDTQYF. Here the CDR3 DNA reads TGTGCCTGGAGTGTACAAGAGCGGGATACGCAGTATTTT. J is TRBJ2-3 and V is TRBV30; D possibly corresponds to TRBD2 (5 bases). V lost 0 bases and J 6 bases, leaving 10 bases between the germline ends. This CDR3 has 13 amino acids. Germline CDR1 and CDR2: GTSNPN and SVGIG (reference sequence).